This passage covers 21 T cell receptor beta chains from one sample sequenced in a study of identical twins. TCRdb independently ran MiXCR on the 5' RACE reads; one entry per CDR3 protein. The data show 450,000 or so distinct CDR3 sequences, 20% to 30% seen once. The data also belong to a second study, concerning T cells expressing NK-cell markers.

The sample was CD4+ T cells sorted from blood. Receptor source: a young woman in good health.

This clonotype has a handful of counts. The chain recombines TRBV5-1 with TRBJ2-2; 9 bases line up with TRBD1. This CDR3 is 16 amino acids long. V dropped 4 bases and J dropped 6; count of bases not matched to a gene: 10. Germline CDR1 is SGHRS and CDR2 is YFSETQ. CDR3 loop: CASSPQRDRVAGELFF. CDR3 bases: TGCGCCAGCAGCCCCCAGCGGGACAGGGTTGCCGGGGAGCTGTTTTTT.

This clonotype has a handful of counts. The genes are TRBV3-1 and TRBJ2-7, with no clear D. Germline V gives CDR1 LGHDT, CDR2 YNNKEL (reference sequence). Trimming removed 3 bases from V and 4 bases from J, with 10 bases in between. The CDR3 contains 13 residues. The DNA for the CDR3 is TGTGCCAGCAGCCAGGGTAAGGGATACGAGCAGTACTTC. It codes for CASSQGKGYEQYF.

Concerning this clonotype itself: One junction end disagrees with the germline gene, perhaps due to a read error. The V call is TRBV5-1, the J call TRBJ2-3, with 7 bases lining up with TRBD1. The CDR3 totals 15 residues. Germline lookup yields CDR1 SGHRS and CDR2 YFSETQ. This CDR3 reads CASSLAGQRTDTLYF. The CDR3 DNA reads as TGCGCCAGCAGCTTGGCGGGACAGCGCACAGATACGCTGTATTTT.

V gene TRBV10-3 combines with J gene TRBJ1-3; D remains ambiguous. The CDR3 contains 14 residues. CDR1 is ENHRY, CDR2 SYGVKD, per germline. Trimming took 4 bases from V and 0 from J, leaving 7 bases between them. CDR3 sequence (DNA): TGTGCCATCAGTGCGGGCTTCTCTGGAAACACCATATATTTT. Its translation: CAISAGFSGNTIYF.

Only a few counts were recorded for this clonotype. The chain is built from TRBV28 and TRBJ2-2; tentatively, D is TRBD1 (6 bases). Germline V lookup: CDR1 MDHEN, CDR2 SYDVKM. CDR3 length: 16 amino acids. CDR3 DNA: TGTCCCTTCTGGACTCCGGGACACTCGAACACCGGGGAGCTGTTTTTT. This gives the protein CPFWTPGHSNTGELFF.

In this sample, this clonotype turned up a few times. CDR3 loop: CASSWDRVNQPQHF. In DNA, the CDR3 is TGTGCCAGCAGTTGGGACAGGGTGAATCAGCCCCAGCATTTT. The genes are TRBV12-3 or TRBV12-4 and TRBJ1-5; 9 nucleotides agree with TRBD1. This CDR3 is built from 14 residues. Trimming cost V 4 bases and J 4 bases; bases outside gene matches: 2.

This chain joins TRBV6-1 and TRBJ2-2, with 9 bases identical to TRBD2. The CDR3 is 14 residues long. V was pared by 8 bases and J by 6 bases, with 7 bases of the junction left unmatched. CDR1 and CDR2 (germline): MNHNS, SASEGT. The CDR3 sequence is CASRRGGAPGELFF. DNA for the CDR3: TGTGCCAGCCGCCGCGGGGGGGCCCCCGGGGAGCTGTTTTTT.

This clonotype has a handful of counts. The chain couples TRBV20-1 to TRBJ1-2; D is ambiguous. Germline loops: CDR1 DFQATT, CDR2 SNEGSKA (reference sequence). The V end was cut by 6 bases, the J end by 4 bases, with 15 bases between. The CDR3 has 13 residues. CDR3 loop: CSAPNAGFYGYTF. CDR3 bases: TGCAGTGCCCCGAACGCGGGTTTCTATGGCTACACCTTC.

The table lists this clonotype with a few counts. V gene TRBV12-3 or TRBV12-4 combines with J gene TRBJ2-7, with D possibly matching TRBD1 (5 bases). The germline V and J ends were trimmed by 5 bases and 2 bases, with 10 bases remaining between them. This CDR3 has 13 residues. CDR3 in DNA: TGTGCCAGCAGTCCCTCGGACACCTACGAGCAGTACTTC. This translates into CASSPSDTYEQYF.

The sample holds a few counts of this clonotype. The V call is TRBV7-9, the J call TRBJ2-2; 7 nucleotides match TRBD2. There are 17 residues in the CDR3. The V gene's germline CDR1 is SEHNR and CDR2 FQNEAQ (reference sequence). Trimming at V came to 4 bases and at J to 2 bases, leaving 10 bases not matched to a gene. CDR3: CASSSGERGLNTGELFF. Here the CDR3 DNA reads TGTGCCAGCAGCTCGGGGGAGCGGGGCCTTAACACCGGGGAGCTGTTTTTT.

The chain couples TRBV6-1 to TRBJ2-1, with a possible D match to TRBD1 (5 bases). The V gene lost 6 bases and the J gene lost 15 bases, with 15 bases spanning the gap. CDR3 length: 11 amino acids. From germline, CDR1 is MNHNS and CDR2 SASEGT. For the CDR3, the DNA is TGTGCCAGCAGCTCGAGGCAGGGATGGTTCTTC. Encoded protein: CASSSRQGWFF.

This clonotype was picked up a small number of times. This chain connects TRBV29-1 to TRBJ2-3; 7 nucleotides line up with TRBD2. There are 15 residues in the CDR3. V lost 4 bases to trimming and J lost 5 bases; unmatched junction nucleotides: 12. CDR1 and CDR2 (germline): SQVTM, ANQGSEA. CDR3 in DNA: TGCAGCGTTGGGGGGGGGAAACCCGGTGGAGATACGCAGTATTTT. It codes for CSVGGGKPGGDTQYF.

The chain employs TRBV5-1 and TRBJ2-1; the D gene is possibly TRBD2 (6 bases). Trimming pared 4 bases from V and 3 bases from J, leaving 17 bases between. This CDR3 is built from 16 residues. CDR1 is SGHRS, CDR2 YFSETQ, per germline. The CDR3: CASSPSRDSSYNEQFF. DNA of the CDR3: TGCGCCAGCAGCCCCTCCCGGGACTCTAGCTACAATGAGCAGTTCTTC.

The chain joins TRBV7-2 to TRBJ2-5, with D possibly TRBD2 on 7 matching bases. V lost 6 bases, J lost 2 bases, and 13 bases lay in between. Germline CDR1 and CDR2: SGHTA and FQGNSA. The CDR3 is 14 amino acids. This CDR3 reads CASSHAGAQETQYF. The CDR3 DNA is TGTGCCAGCAGTCACGCGGGGGCTCAAGAGACCCAGTACTTC.

The chain recombines TRBV6-1 with TRBJ2-7, with TRBD2 matching over 11 bases. Germline V gives CDR1 MNHNS, CDR2 SASEGT. V gave up 2 bases and J gave up 3 bases; unmatched junction bases: 3. This CDR3 has 15 amino acids. The CDR3: CASSEMGLADYEQYF. The CDR3 coding sequence is TGTGCCAGCAGTGAAATGGGACTAGCGGACTACGAGCAGTACTTC.

The genes are TRBV11-2 and TRBJ2-3; 7 nucleotides match TRBD1. The junction had 11 bases not matched to a gene; V was cut back by 8 bases and J by 0 bases. Germline V gene data show CDR1 as SGHAT and CDR2 as FQNNGV. The length of the CDR3 is 16 residues. The CDR3 nucleotides are TGTGCCAGCGGTGGGGCAGGGGGACCTAGCACAGATACGCAGTATTTT. It is translated as CASGGAGGPSTDTQYF.

This sequence joins TRBV5-1 and TRBJ2-1, with TRBD2 identical over 9 bases. The trim removed 4 bases at V and 10 bases at J, leaving 9 bases unmatched. This CDR3 contains 14 residues. The germline V gene has CDR1 SGHRS and CDR2 YFSETQ. Here the CDR3 reads CASSPTSLAGEQFF. CDR3 DNA sequence: TGCGCCAGCAGCCCCACCTCACTAGCGGGCGAGCAGTTCTTC.

The V call is TRBV20-1, the J call TRBJ1-1; D ambiguous. Germline lookup yields CDR1 DFQATT and CDR2 SNEGSKA (reference sequence). The CDR3 has 11 amino acids. Trimming removed 6 bases from V and 7 bases from J, with 12 bases in between. The DNA for the CDR3 is TGCAGTGCCGCAAGGAATCTTGAAGCTTTCTTT. Protein: CSAARNLEAFF.

The genes are TRBV10-3 and TRBJ2-2; 9 nucleotides agree with TRBD2. From germline, CDR1 is ENHRY and CDR2 SYGVKD. Germline trimming cut 10 bases from V and 4 bases from J; bases unmatched to any gene: 4. The CDR3 has 13 residues. In DNA, the CDR3 is TGTGCCACAGCGGGAGGCCGCACCGGGGAGCTGTTTTTT. Protein sequence: CATAGGRTGELFF.

This sequence joins TRBV7-9 and TRBJ2-7, with 7 bases identical to TRBD1. V shed 3 bases and J 5 bases; nucleotides not matched to a gene: 1. The germline gives CDR1 SEHNR, CDR2 FQNEAQ (reference sequence). The CDR3 is 12 amino acids. CDR3 DNA sequence: TGTGCCAGCAGCTTGGGACAGAACGAGCAGTACTTC. This encodes CASSLGQNEQYF.

This chain uses TRBV4-3 with TRBJ2-7; D remains unclear. The CDR3 runs 14 residues. Germline CDR1 and CDR2: LGHNA and YSLEER. The ends were cut back, 1 base at V and 4 bases at J, with 11 bases in the middle. The CDR3 spells CASSQAYPKYEQYF. CDR3 coding DNA: TGCGCCAGCAGCCAAGCTTATCCAAAATACGAGCAGTACTTC.